This record concerns one TCR beta chain sequence. Its specificity is not known. A junction end diverges from the germline sequence, so it may reflect a read error. Constant-region reverse primers amplified full-length variable regions, followed by semi-nested Nested Universal Primer A PCR. TCRdb ran MiXCR on the 5' RACE reads and lists one entry per CDR3 protein. The sample lists about 41,000 distinct CDR3 sequences; 25% to 35% were seen once. Per the germline V gene, CDR1 is MGHRA and CDR2 is YSYEKL. The length of the CDR3 is 13 residues. Memory CD4+ T cells were sorted as CD4+CD45RO+CD25- cells. General study results and limits: Tumor Tregs overlapped most with tumor, then blood, naive CD4+ cells.

V is TRBV4-1 and J is TRBJ1-6; a possible D gene is TRBD1 (5 bases). The sample consisted of memory CD4+ T cells sorted from a lymph node. Subset: memory CD4+ T cells, CD4+CD45RO+CD25-. This sequence was found in a female donor with breast cancer. CDR3 protein: CASSQDRGKALHF. In nucleotides, the CDR3 is TGTGCCAGCAGCCAAGATCGGGGGAAGGCCCTCCACTTT.